This T cell receptor (beta chain) originates from a study of breast tumors, draining lymph nodes, adjacent tissues. Overall study findings and caveats: Compared with lymph nodes, tumors were less diverse; compared with nontumor tissue, more. Data fit most tumor T cells coming from lymph node, expanding in tumor.

This clonotype was seen repeatedly, ten times or more. Its antigen remains unidentified. TCRdb reanalysed the multiplex PCR reads using MiXCR and keeps one entry per CDR3 protein. The table records around 66,000 distinct CDR3 sequences, approximately 47% of them present only once. Trimming at V came to 2 bases and at J to 7 bases, leaving 9 bases not matched to a gene. The CDR3 covers 15 residues. Germline CDR1 and CDR2: MNHEY and SVGAGI. The sequenced sample consisted of breast tumor tissue. V is TRBV6-5 and J is TRBJ2-7; 9 positions match TRBD1. The receptor comes from a female donor with breast cancer. Some clones in this sample may be carry-over from other donors' samples. In DNA, the CDR3 is TGTGCCAGCAGTTACGGCGGGACAGGGCCCTTTGAGCAGTACTTC. Translating it yields CASSYGGTGPFEQYF.